The 26 T cell receptor beta chains below come from one sample, sequenced in a study of early T cells in non-severe SARS-CoV-2 infection. MiXCR, run by TCRdb on the 5' RACE reads, gives a single entry per CDR3 protein. This sample carries about 50,000 distinct CDR3 sequences, about 9.3% of them seen once, and the ten largest clones take about 15%. The sequencing input was whole blood. The receptors were sampled from an adult who was a healthcare worker with PCR-confirmed SARS-CoV-2 infection or an uninfected control (not recorded which).

This clonotype showed up many times. The chain has TRBV20-1 and TRBJ2-1, with TRBD1 matching over 8 bases. Germline assignment: CDR1 DFQATT and CDR2 SNEGSKA (reference sequence). The CDR3 length is 17 residues. Trimming removed 5 bases from V and 5 bases from J; junction bases left unmatched: 17. In DNA form, the CDR3 reads TGCAGTGCTGATTACACTACCGGGACAGGCCGTGACAATGAGCAGTTCTTC. It is translated as CSADYTTGTGRDNEQFF.

Only a few counts were recorded for this clonotype. The rearrangement joins TRBV9 to TRBJ2-7; D may correspond to TRBD1 or TRBD2 (5 bases each). CDR3 length: 14 amino acids. The germline V gene has CDR1 SGDLS and CDR2 YYNGEE. Trimming pared 0 bases from V and 6 bases from J, leaving 13 bases between. The CDR3 here is CASSVGPGTTEQYF. CDR3 coding DNA: TGTGCCAGCAGCGTAGGGCCCGGGACGACCGAGCAGTACTTC.

This clonotype has ten or more counts. This rearrangement joins TRBV6-2 or TRBV6-3 to TRBJ1-4; D uncertain. Per the germline V gene, CDR1 is MNHEY and CDR2 is SVGEGT. The CDR3 runs to 13 residues. V dropped 0 bases and J dropped 8 bases, with 7 bases sitting between them. The chain's CDR3 is CASSYSTPEKLFF. CDR3 coding DNA: TGTGCCAGCAGTTACTCGACTCCGGAAAAACTGTTTTTT.

As to this clonotype: This could be a read error, since a much larger clone is one nucleotide away. The chain recombines TRBV12-3 or TRBV12-4 with TRBJ1-1; D is uncertain. V gave up 3 bases and J gave up 3 bases, with 11 bases separating them. This CDR3 comprises 14 residues. Here the CDR3 DNA reads TGTGCCAGCAGTTTCGGGCTCGATTACACTGAAGCTTTCTTT. The encoded protein is CASSFGLDYTEAFF.

To note about this clonotype: Germline is not matched at one junction end, which may reflect a read error. The chain employs TRBV6-5 and TRBJ1-1; maybe TRBD1 (5 bases). The CDR3 extends over 13 amino acids. Germline lookup yields CDR1 MNHEY and CDR2 SVGAGI. For the CDR3, the DNA is TGTGCCAGCAGTCCCAGGGAAAACACTGAAGTTTTCTTT. Translating it yields CASSPRENTEVFF.

Many counts were recorded for this clonotype. The chain employs TRBV28 and TRBJ2-3, with 9 bases matching TRBD2. Trimming at V came to 6 bases and at J to 1 base, leaving 11 bases not matched to a gene. The CDR3 consists of 17 residues. The V gene's germline CDR1 is MDHEN and CDR2 SYDVKM. The CDR3: CASSPTLAGVGTDTQYF. The CDR3 DNA follows: TGTGCCAGCAGCCCCACCTTAGCGGGAGTCGGCACAGATACGCAGTATTTT.

This rearrangement joins TRBV18 to TRBJ2-7; 12 nucleotides align to TRBD1. Trimming cost V 3 bases and J 5 bases; bases outside gene matches: 5. This CDR3 comprises 15 residues. Germline V gene data show CDR1 as KGHSH and CDR2 as LQKENI. CDR3 region: CASSPPGTGGNEQYF. The CDR3 nucleotides are TGTGCCAGCTCACCTCCCGGGACAGGGGGCAACGAGCAGTACTTC.

This clonotype was detected ten times or more. The chain recombines TRBV9 with TRBJ2-1; D is tentatively TRBD1 or TRBD2 (5 bases each). CDR1 and CDR2 (germline): SGDLS, YYNGEE. The length of the CDR3 is 13 residues. Trimming shortened V by 4 bases and J by 7 bases, and 12 bases separated the two germline ends. The CDR3 DNA is TGTGCCAGCAGCTGGGACGAGGGGAATGAGCAGTTCTTC. Translating gives CASSWDEGNEQFF.

This clonotype was seen ten or more times. V and J are TRBV24-1 and TRBJ2-2; D gene uncertain. The V gene's germline CDR1 is KGHDR and CDR2 SFDVKD. The CDR3 covers 14 residues. V was clipped by 3 bases and J by 6 bases, with 10 bases between them. The CDR3, as DNA: TGTGCCACCAGTGATCCAGGCCTCCCCGGGGAGCTGTTTTTT. Translating it yields CATSDPGLPGELFF.

This clonotype has at least ten counts. This chain uses TRBV19 with TRBJ2-1, with 10 positions matching TRBD2. The CDR3 consists of 18 residues. Germline values: CDR1 LNHDA, CDR2 SQIVND (reference sequence). V lost 5 bases and J lost 2; bases outside the gene matches: 12. Written as DNA, the CDR3 is TGTGCCAGTAGTCCTCCGGGACAGACTAGCGGGCCCTACAATGAGCAGTTCTTC. Its protein is CASSPPGQTSGPYNEQFF. The whole variable domain, remainder taken from reference TRBV19 and TRBJ2-1, is DGGITQSPKYLFRKEGQNVTLSCEQNLNHDAMYWYRQDPGQGLRLIYYSQIVNDFQKGDIAEGYSVSREKKESFPLTVTSAQKNPTAFYLCASSPPGQTSGPYNEQFFGPGTRLTVL.

As concerns this clonotype: The junction departs from the called germline gene at one end, perhaps through a read error. V usage is TRBV7-8 and J usage is TRBJ1-1, with 8 bases that match TRBD1. Germline loops: CDR1 SGHVS, CDR2 FQNEAQ. CDR3 length: 19 amino acids. CDR3 protein: CASSNYLGRTGRMNTEVFF. The CDR3, as DNA: TGTGCCAGCAGCAATTATTTAGGAAGGACAGGGAGGATGAACACTGAAGTTTTCTTT.

This clonotype showed up just a few times. The chain links TRBV28 to TRBJ2-7; TRBD2 matches 8 bases. Germline V gives CDR1 MDHEN, CDR2 SYDVKM. The CDR3 sequence is 13 residues long. Germline trimming cut 7 bases from V and 5 bases from J; bases unmatched to any gene: 7. CDR3 DNA: TGTGCCAGCACCTCAGCGGGAGTGAACGAGCAGTACTTC. Amino acids: CASTSAGVNEQYF.

This clonotype was recorded many times. The rearrangement joins TRBV19 to TRBJ1-2; 7 bases are shared with TRBD1. This CDR3 region has 14 residues. V lost 7 bases to trimming and J lost 4 bases; unmatched junction nucleotides: 9. Germline V lookup: CDR1 LNHDA, CDR2 SQIVND (reference sequence). The DNA for the CDR3 is TGTGCCAGTACCCCCCGGGACAGAGCCTATGGCTACACCTTC. Amino acids: CASTPRDRAYGYTF.

This clonotype has just a few counts. The chain combines TRBV29-1 with TRBJ1-2; D is uncertain. The CDR3 is made up of 13 amino acids. Trimming removed 3 bases from V and 3 bases from J, with 11 bases in between. Germline V gives CDR1 SQVTM, CDR2 ANQGSEA. CDR3 nucleotide sequence: TGCAGCGTTGATACAGCAGCCTACTATGGCTACACCTTC. This translates into CSVDTAAYYGYTF.

This clonotype was counted between two and nine times. This rearrangement joins TRBV20-1 to TRBJ2-3; TRBD2 matches at 8 bases. Germline V CDR1 and CDR2: DFQATT, SNEGSKA (reference sequence). J gave up 12 bases and V 0 bases, and 11 bases lay outside the gene matches. This CDR3 is 14 amino acids long. The CDR3, as DNA: TGCAGTGCTAGAGATATGGATACTAGCGGATCTCAGTATTTT. This sequence encodes CSARDMDTSGSQYF.

The table lists this clonotype with many counts. This chain links TRBV18 with TRBJ1-4; D perhaps matches TRBD1 (5 bases). Germline CDR1 reads KGHSH; CDR2 reads LQKENI. This CDR3 comprises 16 residues. V was clipped by 3 bases and J by 2 bases, with 13 bases between them. CDR3 sequence: CASSPGWSGTNEKLFF. The CDR3 coding sequence is TGTGCCAGCTCACCTGGATGGTCAGGGACTAATGAAAAACTGTTTTTT.

This clonotype was picked up many times. V is TRBV7-2 and J is TRBJ2-5; possible D gene TRBD1, 5 bases. The germline CDR1 and CDR2 sequences are SGHTA and FQGNSA. Trimming cost V 2 bases and J 5 bases, with 9 bases left between them. The CDR3 length is 13 residues. CDR3 DNA sequence: TGTGCCAGCAGCTTAAACGCAGGGGAGACCCAGTACTTC. Translating gives CASSLNAGETQYF.

This clonotype was counted a few times. The chain combines TRBV7-3 with TRBJ2-1; TRBD2 might be the D (6 bases). This CDR3 has 15 residues. CDR1 SGHTA and CDR2 FQGTGA come from the germline V gene. V was cut by 1 base and J by 4 bases, with 11 bases left in between. The CDR3 is CASSLRASVYNEQFF. Here the CDR3 DNA reads TGTGCCAGCAGCTTAAGGGCTAGCGTGTACAATGAGCAGTTCTTC.

The V and J genes are TRBV4-3 and TRBJ2-3; TRBD2 agrees at 9 bases. CDR3 length equals 17 residues. V was clipped by 0 bases and J by 6 bases; unmatched bases: 10. Germline CDR1 and CDR2: LGHNA and YSLEER. CDR3 bases: TGCGCCAGCAGCCAAGATCCTAGCGGGGTATATAGGGATACGCAGTATTTT. Its protein is CASSQDPSGVYRDTQYF.

This clonotype was recorded many times. J is TRBJ1-2 and V is TRBV20-1; D remains ambiguous. The CDR3 is 14 residues long. Looked up from germline, CDR1 is DFQATT and CDR2 is SNEGSKA (reference sequence). Trimming removed 0 bases at V and 0 bases at J, with 8 bases between. CDR3 nucleotide sequence: TGCAGTGCTAGAGAAGAAAGAACTAACTATGGCTACACCTTC. It codes for CSAREERTNYGYTF.

The chain couples TRBV11-3 to TRBJ2-2; D gene uncertain. Germline V gene lookup returns CDR1 SGHNT and CDR2 YENEEA. The CDR3 loop spans 18 amino acids. V lost 1 base and J 3 bases, leaving 18 bases between the germline ends. The CDR3 DNA is TGTGCCAGCAGCTTAGGAGCAGGCTCCTTAAGTGACACCGGGGAGCTGTTTTTT. It encodes CASSLGAGSLSDTGELFF.

This clonotype was recorded a few times. The rearrangement uses TRBV2 and TRBJ2-1; D may be TRBD1 (6 bases). The germline CDR1 and CDR2 sequences are SNHLY and FYNNEI. The V end lost 8 bases, the J end lost 0 bases, and 11 bases lay between the germline ends. The CDR3 runs to 14 residues. CDR3 amino acids: CASSGDGSYNEQFF. DNA for the CDR3: TGTGCCAGCTCAGGGGACGGCTCCTACAATGAGCAGTTCTTC.

This clonotype has only a few counts. This rearrangement joins TRBV30 to TRBJ2-1; 10 bases are shared with TRBD2. This CDR3 comprises 13 residues. Germline trimming cut 8 bases from V and 5 bases from J; bases unmatched to any gene: 6. CDR1 and CDR2 from the germline V gene are GTSNPN and SVGIG (reference sequence). DNA for the CDR3: TGTGCCCACGGGACTAGCGACCACAATGAGCAGTTCTTC. Translating it yields CAHGTSDHNEQFF.

Here the CDR3 DNA reads TGTGCCAGCAGTACCGGCGTGGTGAAGTACTTC. As protein: CASSTGVVKYF. The V gene is TRBV28, the J gene TRBJ2-7; D call uncertain. The CDR3 is made up of 11 amino acids. Germline V gives CDR1 MDHEN, CDR2 SYDVKM. The ends were cut back, 5 bases at V and 11 bases at J, with 13 bases in the middle.

This clonotype has at least ten counts. The chain uses TRBV30 and TRBJ2-7; weak D call: TRBD2 (7 bases). This CDR3 contains 12 residues. The V end was cut by 7 bases, the J end by 9 bases, with 19 bases between. Germline V CDR1 and CDR2: GTSNPN, SVGIG (reference sequence). The CDR3 here is CASQGSGERQYF. DNA of the CDR3: TGTGCCTCTCAGGGGAGCGGGGAAAGGCAGTACTTC.

The chain is built from TRBV19 and TRBJ1-4; a weak D match, TRBD1 (6 bases). There are 14 residues in the CDR3. In germline, CDR1 is LNHDA, CDR2 SQIVND (reference sequence). Trimming pared 8 bases from V and 4 bases from J, leaving 14 bases between. The CDR3 DNA follows: TGTGCCAGTCGACAGGACCGTTTTAATGAAAAACTGTTTTTT. Translation: CASRQDRFNEKLFF.